The rows below give T cell receptor beta chains drawn from one sample of a study of T cell responses to AZD1222 COVID-19 vaccine. Profiled with immunoSEQ multiplex PCR; TCRdb holds only in-frame clones, not every one. This sample has some 170,000 clones; more than 85% occur once, and the top ten carry over 0.7%. The sample was peripheral blood, taken on day 0 of AZD1222 vaccination. These receptors all come from an adult in good health. Each CDR3 is given with its conserved first and last residue. The order of the fields is J gene, clone size, D gene, V gene, CDR3 protein, CDR3 DNA. A D gene is named only where the DNA matches it firmly. Only part of the rows carry a size: once, few, many, or a class if the clone is expanded.

>TRBJ1-1|NA|NA|TRBV5-6
CASSLSPQSGSEAFF
TGTGCCAGCAGCTTGTCCCCCCAGAGTGGCTCTGAAGCTTTCTTT
>TRBJ1-1|NA|NA|TRBV3-1/TRBV3-2
CASSQDRREAFF
TGTGCCAGCAGCCAAGATCGAAGAGAAGCTTTCTTT
>TRBJ1-1|NA|NA|TRBV5-1
CASSSSSGEAFF
TGCGCCAGCAGCTCCTCCTCGGGGGAAGCTTTCTTT
>TRBJ1-2|NA|TRBD1|TRBV12-3/TRBV12-4
CASSRQGNYGYTF
TGTGCCAGCAGCCGACAGGGAAACTATGGCTACACCTTC
>TRBJ2-1|once|TRBD1|TRBV5-1
CASREQGGEQFF
TGCGCCAGCAGGGAACAGGGGGGTGAGCAGTTCTTC
>TRBJ1-1|NA|NA|TRBV3-1/TRBV3-2
CASSQRPAEAFF
TGTGCCAGCAGCCAAAGGCCAGCTGAAGCTTTCTTT
>TRBJ2-7|NA|TRBD1|TRBV11-3
CASSLVPGGGYEQYF
TGTGCCAGCAGCTTAGTCCCAGGGGGTGGCTACGAGCAGTACTTC
>TRBJ2-7|NA|TRBD2|TRBV27
CASKSSGYEQYF
TGTGCCAGCAAGTCTAGCGGCTACGAGCAGTACTTC
>TRBJ1-5|NA|NA|TRBV12-3/TRBV12-4
CASSALGAQHF
TGTGCCAGCAGTGCCCTCGGGGCCCAGCATTTT
>TRBJ2-1|NA|NA|TRBV3-1/TRBV3-2
CASSPGRAYNEQFF
TGTGCCAGCAGCCCCGGAAGGGCCTACAATGAGCAGTTCTTC
>TRBJ1-1|NA|NA|TRBV10-1
CASSGQLNTEAFF
TGCGCCAGCAGTGGACAGTTGAACACTGAAGCTTTCTTT
>TRBJ2-3|once|NA|TRBV5-1
CASSLTGGATDTQYF
TGCGCCAGCAGCCTGACAGGCGGGGCCACAGATACGCAGTATTTT
>TRBJ2-7|NA|TRBD2|TRBV5-1
CASSLRLAGISEQYF
TGCGCCAGCAGCTTGAGACTAGCGGGGATTTCCGAGCAGTACTTC
>TRBJ1-2|NA|TRBD1|TRBV7-2
CASSLEGQPYGYTF
TGTGCCAGCAGCTTAGAGGGACAGCCGTATGGCTACACCTTC
>TRBJ1-2|few|NA|TRBV6-5
CASSSGQNYGYTF
TGTGCCAGCAGTTCCGGACAGAACTATGGCTACACCTTC
>TRBJ1-1|once|NA|TRBV30
CAWSRQLLNTEAFF
TGTGCCTGGAGTCGACAGCTTTTGAACACTGAAGCTTTCTTT
>TRBJ2-2|once|NA|TRBV9
CASSVGRGTGELFF
TGTGCCAGCAGCGTAGGAAGGGGCACCGGGGAGCTGTTTTTT
>TRBJ1-1|NA|NA|TRBV7-8
CASSRGGDNTEAFF
TGTGCCAGCAGCCGCGGCGGGGACAACACTGAAGCTTTCTTT
>TRBJ2-1|NA|NA|TRBV7-8
CASSLGGDGSSYNEQFF
TGTGCCAGCAGCTTAGGGGGTGATGGCAGCTCCTACAATGAGCAGTTCTTC
>TRBJ1-4|NA|NA|TRBV24-1
CATTGDNEKLFF
TGTGCCACCACGGGGGATAATGAAAAACTGTTTTTT
>TRBJ2-3|NA|NA|TRBV29-1
CSIGVRLSTDTQYF
TGCAGCATTGGGGTTCGCCTCAGCACAGATACGCAGTATTTT
>TRBJ1-2|NA|NA|TRBV9
CASSVSDSGHLYGYTF
TGTGCCAGCAGCGTATCAGATTCGGGACACCTCTATGGCTACACCTTC
>TRBJ2-7|NA|NA|TRBV7-8
CASSLAPLYEQYF
TGTGCCAGCAGCTTAGCTCCCCTCTACGAGCAGTACTTC
>TRBJ1-2|NA|TRBD1|TRBV27
CASSPLGQGVHGYTF
TGTGCCAGCAGTCCTCTGGGACAGGGTGTCCATGGCTACACCTTC
>TRBJ1-1|NA|NA|TRBV28
CASKMNTEAFF
TGTGCCAGCAAAATGAACACTGAAGCTTTCTTT
>TRBJ2-7|NA|NA|TRBV6-5
CASRDEDTSYEQYF
TGTGCCAGCAGAGACGAGGACACTTCCTACGAGCAGTACTTC
>TRBJ1-3|NA|NA|TRBV11-2
CASSLTAPMGDPSGNTIYF
TGTGCCAGCAGCTTAACGGCTCCAATGGGTGACCCCTCTGGAAACACCATATATTTT
>TRBJ1-2|NA|TRBD1|TRBV7-9
CASSRLTGLGGYTF
TGTGCCAGCAGCAGACTGACAGGGTTGGGTGGCTACACCTTC